This entry describes one T cell receptor beta chain. The antigen is unknown. Trimming took 2 bases from V and 3 from J, leaving 11 bases between them. The CDR3 loop spans 15 amino acids. The V gene's germline CDR1 is WNHNN and CDR2 SYGVQD (reference sequence). The data derive from a study of T cells in localized non-small cell lung cancer. Study results and limitations: Tumor trailed uninvolved adjacent lung in T cell clonality, which peaked there.

Clones were read by immunoSEQ multiplex PCR, and TCRdb kept only the in-frame ones, dropping some. The sample lists tens of thousands of clones, 87% occurring once. The receptor comes from a man aged 40-75 years with stage I squamous cell lung carcinoma. The chain links TRBV10-1 to TRBJ1-3, with D hard to call. The specimen comprised peripheral blood, sampled before any cancer treatment. CDR3 in DNA: TGCGCCAGCAGTGAGGCCGGCACCCTTGGAAACACCATATATTTT. This encodes CASSEAGTLGNTIYF.